This T cell receptor (beta chain) was identified in a study of T cell changes during pregnancy in multiple sclerosis. Only in-frame clones appear in the TCRdb table, and some are missing; sequencing was by immunoSEQ multiplex PCR. The sample carries 40,000 to 55,000 clones, 89% recorded once. Germline CDR1 reads GTSNPN; CDR2 reads SVGIG (reference sequence). V lost 0 bases to trimming and J lost 0 bases, with 5 bases between them. CDR3 length: 13 amino acids. The sequence was collected from a female donor with multiple sclerosis, enrolled in a pregnancy study. V and J are TRBV30 and TRBJ1-1; D not resolved. The source material was CD4+ T cells from peripheral blood mononuclear cells, sampled after pregnancy. The CDR3 reads CAWSVRLNTEAFF. CDR3 bases: TGTGCCTGGAGTGTTAGATTGAACACTGAAGCTTTCTTT.